This T cell receptor (beta chain) was obtained from a study of blood T cell repertoires in COVID-19. Study-level information: Spain, Italy and the United States supplied samples that represented acute and convalescent COVID-19.

This study enrolled people aged about 18 to 100 from around 25 US geographic areas. Allocation to cohorts depended on clinical history reported by the participants. The length of the CDR3 is 11 residues. Trimming at V came to 2 bases and at J to 10 bases, leaving 1 base not matched to a gene. How the authors handled the data: Nucleated cell number was recorded as an estimate derived from reference gene primer amplification. Here immunoSEQ multiplex PCR was the method, and the copy in TCRdb shows in-frame clones only, minus some. Clone size and the V and J calls come from that table; the DNA yielded D and trimming. Of roughly 250,000 clones detected, more than 70% appear once; the ten largest clones hold roughly 1.2%.

The V gene is TRBV12-3 or TRBV12-4, the J gene TRBJ1-1, with 7 bases identical to TRBD1. This sequence originates from a woman between 40 and 50 years old with acute COVID-19. The sequencing input was PBMCs or T cells enriched from blood (not recorded which). The CDR3 loop is CASSLNRGAFF. The CDR3 DNA follows: TGTGCCAGCAGTTTAAACAGGGGAGCTTTCTTT.